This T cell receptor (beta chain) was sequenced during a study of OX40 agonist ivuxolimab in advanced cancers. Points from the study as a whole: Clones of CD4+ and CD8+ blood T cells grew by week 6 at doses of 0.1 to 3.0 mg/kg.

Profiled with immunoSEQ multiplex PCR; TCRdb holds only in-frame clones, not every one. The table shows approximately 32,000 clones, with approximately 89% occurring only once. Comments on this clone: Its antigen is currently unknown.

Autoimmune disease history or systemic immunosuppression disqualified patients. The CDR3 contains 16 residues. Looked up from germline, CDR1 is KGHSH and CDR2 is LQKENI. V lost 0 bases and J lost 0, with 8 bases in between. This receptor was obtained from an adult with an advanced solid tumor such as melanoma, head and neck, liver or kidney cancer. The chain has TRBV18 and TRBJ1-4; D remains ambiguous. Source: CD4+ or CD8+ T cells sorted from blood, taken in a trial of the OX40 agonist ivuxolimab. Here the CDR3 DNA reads TGTGCCAGCTCACCACCCGGGGTCGCAACTAATGAAAAACTGTTTTTT. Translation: CASSPPGVATNEKLFF.